This T cell receptor (beta chain) is from a study of beta chain features in type 1 diabetes. This clone came up a few times. The target antigen is unknown. J lost 8 bases, V lost 3 bases, and 7 bases had no gene match. This CDR3 contains 16 residues. Germline lookup yields CDR1 SGHDN and CDR2 FVKESK. Study outcomes and limitations: Any PCR bias toward short templates would affect both groups alike.

As every portion of the isolated RNA was reverse transcribed, the sequencing read expressed TCRB transcripts. Produced via immunoSEQ multiplex PCR; TCRdb's table is partial and in-frame only. The sample records roughly 610,000 clones, 15% to 18% being singletons. A CD45RO/CCR7/CD25/CD127/CD95/CD27 panel sorted naive, central memory, regulatory and stem cell-like memory CD4+ cells. Purity above 95% was achieved in all sorted populations. This chain uses TRBV14 with TRBJ2-1, with 13 positions matching TRBD2. The sequenced sample consisted of naive CD4+ T cells from blood. The sequence was collected from a young man in good health. CDR3 region: CASSQTGTSGMYEQFF. The CDR3 DNA reads as TGTGCCAGCAGCCAGACCGGGACTAGCGGGATGTATGAGCAGTTCTTC. Looking up the rest from reference TRBV14 and TRBJ2-1 gives the full variable domain: EAGVTQFPSHSVIEKGQTVTLRCDPISGHDNLYWYRRVMGKEIKFLLHFVKESKQDESGMPNNRFLAERTGGTYSTLKVQPAELEDSGVYFCASSQTGTSGMYEQFFGPGTRLTVL.